This T cell receptor (beta chain) was identified in a study of blood T cell repertoires in COVID-19. In its sample, this clone was seen once. TCRdb's copy holds only in-frame clones and misses some; the assay was immunoSEQ multiplex PCR. The sample shows about 170,000 clones, around nine tenths of them seen only once. The CDR3 has 15 residues. The germline CDR1 and CDR2 sequences are LGHNA and YSLEER. Trimming cost V 3 bases and J 7 bases; bases outside gene matches: 9. V gene TRBV4-3 combines with J gene TRBJ2-7; TRBD2 matches at 10 bases. The sequencing input was peripheral blood. The receptor's source is a man aged 18 to 35 with active or convalescent COVID-19. For the CDR3, the DNA is TGCGCCAGCAGCCATTCTAGCGGGAGTTCTTTGGAGCAGTACTTC. Translation gives CASSHSSGSSLEQYF.